Listed below are T cell receptor beta chains from one sample, sequenced in a study of blood T cell repertoires in COVID-19. This table comes from immunoSEQ multiplex PCR, and its TCRdb copy is limited to in-frame clones, with some not included. The sample holds about 120,000 clones; 84% are singletons and the top ten take about 8.1%. Source material: peripheral blood. Every receptor here comes from a woman in her thirties or forties with acute or convalescent COVID-19. Both conserved end residues are trimmed from each CDR3. Each record gives: V gene, D gene, CDR3 protein. The D gene is left open where the match is weak.

v_call: TRBV4-1
d_call: TRBD2
cdr3_aa: ASSRRVAGGLDTQY

v_call: TRBV11-2
d_call: -
cdr3_aa: ASSLDREADYT

v_call: TRBV6-1
d_call: -
cdr3_aa: ASSGSWTGGGNQPQH

v_call: TRBV21-1
d_call: -
cdr3_aa: ASSKAAGKGYT

v_call: TRBV12-3/TRBV12-4
d_call: TRBD1
cdr3_aa: ASSAGQGVGYT

v_call: TRBV11-2
d_call: -
cdr3_aa: ASSSLAWDTEAF

v_call: TRBV7-2
d_call: TRBD1
cdr3_aa: ASSLKGAHEQY

v_call: TRBV6-5
d_call: TRBD1
cdr3_aa: ATSRTGIKGPQH

v_call: TRBV15
d_call: TRBD2
cdr3_aa: ATSSLERGGTDTQY

v_call: TRBV3-1/TRBV3-2
d_call: -
cdr3_aa: ASSQDVGVDTEAF

v_call: TRBV12-3/TRBV12-4
d_call: TRBD1
cdr3_aa: ATKTGGGQPQH

v_call: TRBV6-5
d_call: TRBD1
cdr3_aa: ASETGGEAF

v_call: TRBV5-1
d_call: TRBD2
cdr3_aa: ASSSSGGAGNEQF

v_call: TRBV27
d_call: TRBD1
cdr3_aa: ASRAPGQGNQPQH

v_call: TRBV5-6
d_call: -
cdr3_aa: ASSLRQAVYSNQPQH

v_call: TRBV30
d_call: -
cdr3_aa: AWTVRGNEQF

v_call: TRBV6-6
d_call: -
cdr3_aa: ASSVASSALNYGYT